A selection of T cell receptor beta chains follows, all from one sample in a study of regulatory T cells in long-lasting Graves disease. Each CDR3 protein is one row after TCRdb ran MiXCR on the multiplex PCR reads. Among around 500,000 distinct CDR3 sequences listed, about 12% were seen once. The same specimen was also included in a second study, on T cells in Graves' hyperthyroidism and ophthalmopathy.

Specimen: peripheral blood mononuclear cells (PBMCs), collected at new diagnosis, from a patient treated with antithyroid drugs. Receptors were obtained from a woman under 40 with Graves disease. CDR3s include the opening cysteine and the closing phenylalanine or tryptophan. The order of the fields is CDR3 DNA, CDR3 protein, J gene, V gene, D gene, clone size. D genes are given only for firm matches. Clone size is given for some rows only: seen once, a few or many times, or a class if the clone is expanded.

TGCGCCAGCAGCCTCAGTGTAGCCAAAAACATTCAGTACTTC,CASSLSVAKNIQYF,TRBJ2-4,TRBV4-3,-,-
TGTGCCAGCCGGACCCTCGGTGAGCAGTTCTTC,CASRTLGEQFF,TRBJ2-1,TRBV2,-,many
TGTGCCAGCAGCTTTGGTAGGGTCCAAGAGACCCAGTACTTC,CASSFGRVQETQYF,TRBJ2-5,TRBV7-9,-,few
TGCGCCAGCAGCTTGGGCCGGGACAGGCTAGCCAAAAACATTCAGTACTTC,CASSLGRDRLAKNIQYF,TRBJ2-4,TRBV5-1,TRBD1,many
TGTGCCTGGAGCCCCGGGACAGTTAGAGATAACACTGAAGCTTTCTTT,CAWSPGTVRDNTEAFF,TRBJ1-1,TRBV30,TRBD1,many
TGTGCCAGCAGGGACCGTGCCGGGCACAACTACGAGCAGTACTTC,CASRDRAGHNYEQYF,TRBJ2-7,TRBV27,-,-
TGTGCCAGCAACGCCCCATACCCGGAGGGGGCCGAAGGCTACACCTTC,CASNAPYPEGAEGYTF,TRBJ1-2,TRBV28,TRBD1,-
TGTGCCAGCAAACAGGGTTTGGGGGCTGAAAAACTGTTTTTT,CASKQGLGAEKLFF,TRBJ1-4,TRBV2,-,many
TGTGCCAGCAGCCAGACAGTCAATCAGCCCCAGCATTTT,CASSQTVNQPQHF,TRBJ1-5,TRBV6-1,-,-
TGTGCCAGCAGTAGCACGGAGAGCTCCTACAATGAGCAGTTCTTC,CASSSTESSYNEQFF,TRBJ2-1,TRBV28,-,many
TGTGCCAGTACCGTGGGGCAGTATTCGGAGACCCAGTACTTC,CASTVGQYSETQYF,TRBJ2-5,TRBV19,-,-
TGTGCCAGCAGCCAAGGTTATGCCTCTGGCATCTACTCCTATAATTCACCCCTCCACTTT,CASSQGYASGIYSYNSPLHF,TRBJ1-6,TRBV3-1,-,many
TGTGCCTGGAGTGTACGAGGGGGTCCCTACGAGCAGTACTTC,CAWSVRGGPYEQYF,TRBJ2-7,TRBV30,-,many
TGTGCCAGCAGCCGAGGGTTAGTGCCTTATGGCTACACCTTC,CASSRGLVPYGYTF,TRBJ1-2,TRBV11-2,-,many
TGTGCCAGCAGTTACTCGTCCGGCTATGCAACTAATGAAAAACTGTTTTTT,CASSYSSGYATNEKLFF,TRBJ1-4,TRBV6-5,-,many
TGTGCCAGCAGCTCCGGGACTAGCACAGATACGCAGTATTTT,CASSSGTSTDTQYF,TRBJ2-3,TRBV11-2,-,many
TGTGCCAGTAGTAGCCGCGGAGCGGGGGGTTGGAATGAGCAGTTCTTC,CASSSRGAGGWNEQFF,TRBJ2-1,TRBV19,TRBD2,-
TGTGCCATCAAGCCAGGGGGACCGTATGGCTACACCTTC,CAIKPGGPYGYTF,TRBJ1-2,TRBV10-3,TRBD1,many
TGTGCCAGCAGATTGGCCCGGGAGTCTACAGATACGCAGTATTTT,CASRLARESTDTQYF,TRBJ2-3,TRBV12-3/TRBV12-4,-,many
TGCAGCGTTGAAGAAGTACGTAACTATGGCTACACCTTC,CSVEEVRNYGYTF,TRBJ1-2,TRBV29-1,-,few